These T cell receptor beta chains were read from a single sample in a study of CD8 T cells in Susac syndrome. MiXCR, applied by TCRdb to the immunoSEQ multiplex PCR reads, yields one record per CDR3 protein. The sample records tens of thousands of distinct CDR3 sequences, 85% to 95% being singletons. The material sequenced was CD4+ T cells from PBMCs. These receptors originate from a human donor with Susac syndrome. Each CDR3 is given with its conserved first and last residue. Fields, in order: clone size, J gene, D gene, CDR3 length, V gene, CDR3 protein, CDR3 DNA. A D gene is named only where the DNA matches it firmly. Size is omitted from some rows. Given values are once, few, many or a class for expanded clones.

size: NA
J: TRBJ2-7
D: NA
length: 14
V: TRBV12-3/TRBV12-4
CDR3: CASSRSDIFYEQYF
DNA: TGTGCCAGCAGCCGATCGGACATTTTCTACGAGCAGTACTTC

size: NA
J: TRBJ1-1
D: TRBD1
length: 14
V: TRBV10-3
CDR3: CAIRPGQPNTEAFF
DNA: TGTGCCATCAGGCCGGGACAGCCGAACACTGAAGCTTTCTTT

size: NA
J: TRBJ2-7
D: NA
length: 13
V: TRBV10-3
CDR3: CAITKQDSYEQYF
DNA: TGTGCCATCACCAAACAGGACTCCTACGAGCAGTACTTC

size: NA
J: TRBJ2-5
D: TRBD2
length: 14
V: TRBV7-6
CDR3: CASSISGRAETQYF
DNA: TGTGCCAGCAGCATTAGCGGGAGGGCGGAGACCCAGTACTTC

size: once
J: TRBJ2-5
D: TRBD1
length: 15
V: TRBV7-8
CDR3: CASSDRDRGPETQYF
DNA: TGTGCCAGCAGCGACCGGGACAGGGGGCCTGAGACCCAGTACTTC

size: NA
J: TRBJ1-2
D: NA
length: 13
V: TRBV6-5
CDR3: CASSYEGSSGYTF
DNA: TGTGCCAGCAGTTACGAGGGCTCCTCTGGCTACACCTTC

size: NA
J: TRBJ2-1
D: NA
length: 15
V: TRBV5-4
CDR3: CASSGVGGAAHRQFF
DNA: TGTGCCAGCAGCGGGGTGGGGGGAGCGGCCCATCGGCAGTTCTTC

size: NA
J: TRBJ1-5
D: NA
length: 18
V: TRBV28
CDR3: CASSLLGLLGFSNQPQHF
DNA: TGTGCCAGCAGTTTACTCGGGTTGTTGGGTTTTAGCAATCAGCCCCAGCATTTT

size: NA
J: TRBJ2-1
D: NA
length: 12
V: TRBV29-1
CDR3: CSVGGPRNEQFF
DNA: TGCAGCGTTGGGGGGCCGAGGAATGAGCAGTTCTTC

size: NA
J: TRBJ1-5
D: NA
length: 15
V: TRBV2
CDR3: CASSEREGGNQPQHF
DNA: TGTGCCAGCAGTGAACGGGAGGGGGGCAATCAGCCCCAGCATTTT

size: NA
J: TRBJ2-7
D: NA
length: 12
V: TRBV7-3
CDR3: CASSSETGVQYF
DNA: TGTGCCAGCAGCTCAGAGACAGGAGTGCAGTACTTC

size: NA
J: TRBJ1-4
D: TRBD1
length: 14
V: TRBV20-1
CDR3: CSAPQGGMVEKLFF
DNA: TGCAGTGCGCCACAGGGGGGAATGGTTGAAAAACTGTTTTTT

size: few
J: TRBJ1-3
D: NA
length: 10
V: TRBV29-1
CDR3: CSVLGNTIYF
DNA: TGCAGCGTCCTAGGAAACACCATATATTTT

size: NA
J: TRBJ1-3
D: NA
length: 15
V: TRBV6-5
CDR3: CASSSLGGLEYTIYF
DNA: TGTGCCAGCAGTTCCCTTGGGGGGCTGGAGTACACCATATATTTT

size: NA
J: TRBJ2-1
D: TRBD2
length: 16
V: TRBV6-2/TRBV6-3
CDR3: CASSYRTSGGYNEQFF
DNA: TGTGCCAGCAGTTATCGGACTAGCGGGGGTTACAATGAGCAGTTCTTC